This is a list of T cell receptor beta chains from one sample in a study of post-analysis software for immune sequencing data. TCRdb recomputed calls from the PCR reads with MiXCR, one row per CDR3 protein. This table holds roughly 730,000 distinct CDR3 sequences, 30% found once. The sample comprised blood. Receptors originate from a girl aged 5 to 17 with multiple sclerosis. Both conserved end residues are part of each CDR3. A D gene is named only where the DNA matches it firmly. Not every row has a clone size; where given, it reads once, few, many or a size class.

d_gene: .
abundance: few
j_gene: TRBJ2-3
v_gene: TRBV7-9
CDR3nt: TGTGCCAGCAGCATAGACAGGACTTACACAGATACGCAGTATTTT
CDR3aa: CASSIDRTYTDTQYF

d_gene: TRBD1
abundance: few
j_gene: TRBJ2-1
v_gene: TRBV27
CDR3nt: TGTGCCAGCAGTGGACAGGTCCACAATGAGCAGTTCTTC
CDR3aa: CASSGQVHNEQFF

d_gene: .
abundance: few
j_gene: TRBJ2-1
v_gene: TRBV4-2
CDR3nt: TGTGCCAGCAGCCAAGATCCCCGATACAATGAGCAGTTCTTC
CDR3aa: CASSQDPRYNEQFF

d_gene: .
abundance: .
j_gene: TRBJ1-3
v_gene: TRBV18
CDR3nt: TGTGCCAGCTCAACCGACAGCTCTGGAAACACCATATATTTT
CDR3aa: CASSTDSSGNTIYF

d_gene: TRBD2
abundance: few
j_gene: TRBJ2-1
v_gene: TRBV14
CDR3nt: TGTGCCAGCAGCCAAGATGGGCTAGCGGGAGTGGTCTACAATGAGCAGTTCTTC
CDR3aa: CASSQDGLAGVVYNEQFF

d_gene: .
abundance: .
j_gene: TRBJ1-2
v_gene: TRBV28
CDR3nt: TGTGCCAGCACCCCTCCCGAGAGGGGCTATGGCTACACCTTC
CDR3aa: CASTPPERGYGYTF

d_gene: TRBD1
abundance: few
j_gene: TRBJ2-3
v_gene: TRBV14
CDR3nt: TGTGCCAGCAGCCAAAGACGGGACAGGATCAGCACAGATACGCAGTATTTT
CDR3aa: CASSQRRDRISTDTQYF

d_gene: .
abundance: .
j_gene: TRBJ1-1
v_gene: TRBV12-5
CDR3nt: TGTGCTAGTGGTTTGAGTGGTAGAATCACTGAAGCTTTCTTT
CDR3aa: CASGLSGRITEAFF

d_gene: .
abundance: few
j_gene: TRBJ2-4
v_gene: TRBV7-2
CDR3nt: TGTGCCAGCAGCTTAGAACCCTACCGGATTCAGTACTTC
CDR3aa: CASSLEPYRIQYF

d_gene: .
abundance: few
j_gene: TRBJ2-1
v_gene: TRBV6-1
CDR3nt: TGTGCCAGCAGTGAAGCTGTGACAGGGAGGAATGAGCAGTTCTTC
CDR3aa: CASSEAVTGRNEQFF

d_gene: TRBD1
abundance: few
j_gene: TRBJ2-7
v_gene: TRBV12-3/TRBV12-4
CDR3nt: TGTGCCAGCAGTTTACTTACAGGGGCCGAGCAGTACTTC
CDR3aa: CASSLLTGAEQYF

d_gene: TRBD2
abundance: .
j_gene: TRBJ2-1
v_gene: TRBV2
CDR3nt: TGTGCCAGCAGGCTGGGACTAGCGGGAGGGGGTAACAATGAGCAGTTCTTC
CDR3aa: CASRLGLAGGGNNEQFF

d_gene: .
abundance: .
j_gene: TRBJ2-5
v_gene: TRBV20-1
CDR3nt: TGCAGTGCTAGAGATCCCGCAGGGAACCAAGAGACCCAGTACTTC
CDR3aa: CSARDPAGNQETQYF

d_gene: .
abundance: few
j_gene: TRBJ2-3
v_gene: TRBV14
CDR3nt: TGTGCCAGCAGCCGAGGCCGGAGAAGCACAGATACGCAGTATTTT
CDR3aa: CASSRGRRSTDTQYF

d_gene: .
abundance: .
j_gene: TRBJ2-4
v_gene: TRBV6-5
CDR3nt: TGTGCCAGCAGTTACAGAACCAAAAACATTCAGTACTTC
CDR3aa: CASSYRTKNIQYF

d_gene: .
abundance: few
j_gene: TRBJ2-7
v_gene: TRBV5-1
CDR3nt: TGCGCCAGCAGCTTTAATCCGGGGACCGACACTTCCTACGAGCAGTACTTC
CDR3aa: CASSFNPGTDTSYEQYF

d_gene: .
abundance: .
j_gene: TRBJ1-5
v_gene: TRBV20-1
CDR3nt: TGCAGTGCTAGAGGGTCAAGCCAGCCCCAGCATTTT
CDR3aa: CSARGSSQPQHF

d_gene: TRBD2
abundance: once
j_gene: TRBJ2-3
v_gene: TRBV7-8
CDR3nt: TGTGCCAGCAGCCCAAAAGCGGGACTAGCGGGGGAGGATACGCAGTATTTT
CDR3aa: CASSPKAGLAGEDTQYF

d_gene: TRBD2
abundance: .
j_gene: TRBJ2-7
v_gene: TRBV20-1
CDR3nt: TGCAGTGCTGTGGGACTAGCGGGAGGGTTCTACGAGCAGTACTTC
CDR3aa: CSAVGLAGGFYEQYF

d_gene: TRBD2
abundance: .
j_gene: TRBJ2-7
v_gene: TRBV6-2/TRBV6-3
CDR3nt: TGTGCCAGCAGGGGACTAGCGGGCCCTAAACCCTCCTACGAGCAGTACTTC
CDR3aa: CASRGLAGPKPSYEQYF

d_gene: TRBD2
abundance: .
j_gene: TRBJ2-5
v_gene: TRBV7-2
CDR3nt: TGTGCCAGCAGCTTAGAACTAGCGGGGGGGAGGGAGACCCAGTACTTC
CDR3aa: CASSLELAGGRETQYF

d_gene: TRBD1
abundance: few
j_gene: TRBJ2-1
v_gene: TRBV10-3
CDR3nt: TGTGCCATCAGACGGACAGGGGGAGAGGGCAATGAGCAGTTCTTC
CDR3aa: CAIRRTGGEGNEQFF

d_gene: .
abundance: few
j_gene: TRBJ2-1
v_gene: TRBV7-9
CDR3nt: TGTGCCAGCAGCTCCAACGGGGGTTACAATGAGCAGTTCTTC
CDR3aa: CASSSNGGYNEQFF

d_gene: TRBD2
abundance: few
j_gene: TRBJ2-1
v_gene: TRBV7-2
CDR3nt: TGTGCCAGCAGCCAGGGACTAGCCACGAATGAGCAGTTCTTC
CDR3aa: CASSQGLATNEQFF

d_gene: .
abundance: few
j_gene: TRBJ2-7
v_gene: TRBV24-1
CDR3nt: TGTGCCACCAGTGATTGGGTTTTCCGGGACTGGGCCTTCTCCTACGAGCAGTACTTC
CDR3aa: CATSDWVFRDWAFSYEQYF